Each of the 27 T cell receptor beta chains below was sequenced from the same sample in a study of shared T cell receptors in the human thymus. This table comes from immunoSEQ multiplex PCR, and its TCRdb copy is limited to in-frame clones, with some not included. The table records more than 550,000 clones, approximately 89% of them present only once. These same records also appear under a second study, on human thymus T cells.

The sequencing input was thymocytes. The receptor set was obtained from a boy younger than two with a congenital heart defect.

The chain uses TRBV4-3 and TRBJ1-2; no definite D call. The germline V gene encodes CDR1 LGHNA and CDR2 YSLEER. Trimming cost V 2 bases and J 5 bases, with 12 bases left between them. This CDR3 spans 14 amino acids. The CDR3 DNA is TGCGCCAGCAGCCAATTCCCCGGGAGGTATGGCTACACCTTC. The encoded protein is CASSQFPGRYGYTF.

The chain uses TRBV28 and TRBJ1-1, with D hard to call. CDR3 length equals 13 residues. From germline, CDR1 is MDHEN and CDR2 SYDVKM. V was cut by 5 bases and J by 7 bases, with 14 bases left in between. The CDR3 spells CASSQLTEGEAFF. The CDR3 nucleotides are TGTGCCAGCAGTCAACTTACAGAGGGTGAAGCTTTCTTT.

V and J are TRBV19 and TRBJ2-3; 12 nucleotides match TRBD2. There are 16 residues in the CDR3. V was pared by 1 base and J by 4 bases, with 3 bases of the junction left unmatched. In germline, CDR1 is LNHDA, CDR2 SQIVND (reference sequence). The DNA of the CDR3 is TGTGCCAGTAGTATAGGCGGGACTAGCGGGCCAGATACGCAGTATTTT. Protein: CASSIGGTSGPDTQYF. Filled out from reference TRBV19 and TRBJ2-3, the complete variable domain reads DGGITQSPKYLFRKEGQNVTLSCEQNLNHDAMYWYRQDPGQGLRLIYYSQIVNDFQKGDIAEGYSVSREKKESFPLTVTSAQKNPTAFYLCASSIGGTSGPDTQYFGPGTRLTVL.

The J gene is TRBJ2-1, the V gene TRBV6-1; 8 nucleotides agree with TRBD1. With 6 bases clipped from V and 12 bases from J, the junction kept 7 bases outside the gene matches. Germline CDR1 is MNHNS and CDR2 is SASEGT. The CDR3 contains 12 residues. In nucleotides, the CDR3 is TGTGCCAGCAGCCCAGGGGGCGAGTTGCAGTTCTTC. Translation gives CASSPGGELQFF.

This sequence joins TRBV27 and TRBJ1-2, with D possibly being TRBD1 (5 bases). The CDR3 length is 14 residues. Germline V gene sequence: CDR1 MNHEY, CDR2 SMNVEV (reference sequence). Trimming took 8 bases from V and 4 from J, leaving 17 bases between them. The CDR3 is CASGLFQGTYGYTF. Written as DNA, the CDR3 is TGTGCCAGCGGCCTTTTTCAGGGTACCTATGGCTACACCTTC.

The chain couples TRBV14 to TRBJ2-7, with 12 bases matching TRBD2. Germline V CDR1 and CDR2: SGHDN, FVKESK. J lost 5 bases, V lost 5 bases, and 22 bases had no gene match. This CDR3 spans 20 amino acids. CDR3: CASSFSTGSTTSGRQDEQYF. CDR3 DNA: TGTGCCAGCAGCTTTTCGACAGGGTCGACTACTAGCGGGAGGCAAGACGAGCAGTACTTC.

V is TRBV28 and J is TRBJ1-2; TRBD1 agrees at 10 bases. V trimming: 6 bases; J trimming: 7 bases; junction bases outside the gene matches: 14. The CDR3 runs to 16 residues. Germline V lookup: CDR1 MDHEN, CDR2 SYDVKM. This chain's CDR3 is CASRDPTWGQGIGYTF. Here the CDR3 DNA reads TGTGCCAGCAGGGACCCCACGTGGGGACAGGGGATTGGCTACACCTTC.

The rearrangement links TRBV7-6 to TRBJ2-1, with 12 bases lining up with TRBD1. Germline V gene sequence: CDR1 SGHVS, CDR2 FNYEAQ. V was clipped by 0 bases and J by 3 bases; unmatched bases: 3. The CDR3 is 17 residues long. For the CDR3, the DNA is TGTGCCAGCAGCTTAGCGGGGACAGGGGGCCTCTACAATGAGCAGTTCTTC. Translating gives CASSLAGTGGLYNEQFF. Based on the CDR3 plus reference TRBV7-6 and TRBJ2-1, the full variable domain is GAGVSQSPRYKVTKRGQDVALRCDPISGHVSLYWYRQALGQGPEFLTYFNYEAQQDKSGLPNDRFSAERPEGSISTLTIQRTEQRDSAMYRCASSLAGTGGLYNEQFFGPGTRLTVL.

This clone was seen a single time. The chain recombines TRBV5-1 with TRBJ2-6; D ambiguous. Germline CDR1 reads SGHRS; CDR2 reads YFSETQ. This CDR3 has 15 amino acids. The ends were cut back, 0 bases at V and 0 bases at J, with 4 bases in the middle. The CDR3 region is CASSLAFSGANVLTF. DNA for the CDR3: TGCGCCAGCAGCTTGGCCTTCTCTGGGGCCAACGTCCTGACTTTC.

The table lists this clone with a few counts. V usage is TRBV28 and J usage is TRBJ1-1, with a weak D call TRBD1 (6 bases). CDR1 MDHEN and CDR2 SYDVKM come from the germline V gene. V gave up 10 bases and J gave up 7 bases, with 13 bases separating them. The CDR3 is 11 amino acids. This chain's CDR3 is CATSLDSEAFF. CDR3 bases: TGTGCCACCTCCTTGGACAGTGAAGCTTTCTTT.

This chain connects TRBV15 to TRBJ1-5; D is ambiguous. The CDR3 length is 13 residues. The germline gives CDR1 LNHNV, CDR2 YYDKDF (reference sequence). The V gene lost 2 bases and the J gene lost 11 bases, with 13 bases spanning the gap. The CDR3 DNA sequence: TGTGCCACCAGCAGACAGAGGTTCGCTTCCCAGCATTTT. Its protein is CATSRQRFASQHF.

This clone was seen just once. The rearrangement links TRBV14 to TRBJ2-2; 8 nucleotides agree with TRBD2. The V segment lost 1 base and the J segment 4 bases; nucleotides outside the gene matches: 11. This CDR3 spans 18 amino acids. Germline values: CDR1 SGHDN, CDR2 FVKESK. The CDR3 nucleotides are TGTGCCAGCAGCCAAGTCGGGGGGGGCTTGGCGGGCACCGGGGAGCTGTTTTTT. The encoded protein is CASSQVGGGLAGTGELFF.

The V and J genes are TRBV18 and TRBJ1-4, with 7 positions matching TRBD1. The CDR3 runs to 15 residues. V lost 3 bases and J lost 7; bases outside the gene matches: 8. Germline loops: CDR1 KGHSH, CDR2 LQKENI. The CDR3 DNA reads as TGTGCCAGCTCACCCCTGGACAGGAAGCTTGAAAAACTGTTTTTT. The encoded protein is CASSPLDRKLEKLFF.

The chain uses TRBV5-1 and TRBJ2-3; 7 bases map to TRBD1. The junction had 4 bases not matched to a gene; V was cut back by 1 base and J by 2 bases. The CDR3 is 15 amino acids. Germline-derived CDR1 and CDR2 are SGHRS and YFSETQ. In DNA, the CDR3 is TGCGCCAGCAGCTTGATAAAGGGGGCCACAGATACGCAGTATTTT. Translation: CASSLIKGATDTQYF.

The V call is TRBV27, the J call TRBJ2-1; D gene uncertain. V lost 5 bases and J lost 9, with 17 bases in between. CDR3 length: 14 residues. Germline V gene data show CDR1 as MNHEY and CDR2 as SMNVEV (reference sequence). This CDR3 reads CASSPNPPLREQFF. The CDR3 DNA reads TGTGCCAGCAGTCCCAACCCTCCATTGCGTGAGCAGTTCTTC.

The CDR3 DNA sequence: TGTGCCAGCAGCTTAACGGCTAGCGGGGGGGACACCGGGGAGCTGTTTTTT. It is translated as CASSLTASGGDTGELFF. The genes are TRBV7-8 and TRBJ2-2; 12 nucleotides agree with TRBD2. This CDR3 spans 17 amino acids. Germline loops: CDR1 SGHVS, CDR2 FQNEAQ. After removal of 2 bases from V and 3 bases from J, the junction contained 4 bases not matched to a gene.

The rearrangement joins TRBV10-3 to TRBJ2-3; weak D call: TRBD2 (6 bases). Trimming cost V 0 bases and J 0 bases, with 10 bases left between them. Germline values: CDR1 ENHRY, CDR2 SYGVKD. The CDR3 is 16 amino acids. The chain's CDR3 is CAISESEGPSTDTQYF. The CDR3 DNA is TGTGCCATCAGTGAGTCGGAGGGCCCTAGCACAGATACGCAGTATTTT.

The V gene is TRBV15, the J gene TRBJ1-2; possibly TRBD1 for D (5 bases). CDR1 is LNHNV and CDR2 is YYDKDF in the germline V gene (reference sequence). V lost 0 bases, J lost 4 bases, and 9 bases lay in between. The length of the CDR3 is 14 residues. The DNA for the CDR3 is TGTGCCACCAGCAGAGACAGGGCCGGCTATGGCTACACCTTC. This codes for CATSRDRAGYGYTF.

This chain joins TRBV15 and TRBJ2-7; D is unclear. The CDR3 length is 9 residues. The V end was cut by 10 bases, the J end by 9 bases, with 10 bases between. CDR1 LNHNV and CDR2 YYDKDF come from the germline V gene (reference sequence). This CDR3 is CARIWAQYF. CDR3 sequence (DNA): TGTGCCAGAATTTGGGCGCAGTACTTC.

About this clone: Other nucleotide sequences in the sample specify the same CDR3. The chain has TRBV11-2 and TRBJ1-1, with unresolved D. Germline V gene data show CDR1 as SGHAT and CDR2 as FQNNGV. V lost 5 bases to trimming and J lost 5 bases, with 6 bases between them. The CDR3 is 11 amino acids. The CDR3 is CASSPITEAFF. The CDR3 coding sequence is TGTGCCAGCAGCCCCATTACTGAAGCTTTCTTT. Together with reference TRBV11-2 and TRBJ1-1, the CDR3 gives the full variable domain: EAGVAQSPRYKIIEKRQSVAFWCNPISGHATLYWYQQILGQGPKLLIQFQNNGVVDDSQLPKDRFSAERLKGVDSTLKIQPAKLEDSAVYLCASSPITEAFFGQGTRLTVV.

CDR3 sequence (DNA): TGTGCCAGCAGCCCCGGGACAGGGAAGGGCTCCTATAATTCACCCCTCCACTTT. Its translation: CASSPGTGKGSYNSPLHF. V and J are TRBV11-2 and TRBJ1-6; 9 nucleotides line up with TRBD1. CDR3 length equals 18 residues. V was clipped by 5 bases and J by 0 bases; unmatched bases: 8. Germline CDR1 is SGHAT and CDR2 is FQNNGV.

The rearrangement links TRBV5-6 to TRBJ2-4, with TRBD1 matching over 11 bases. V gave up 4 bases and J gave up 1 base; unmatched junction bases: 7. The CDR3 runs 17 residues. The germline V gene encodes CDR1 SGHDT and CDR2 YYEEEE. CDR3 protein: CASSQDRGRHAKNIQYF. CDR3 in DNA: TGTGCCAGCAGCCAGGACAGGGGGCGCCACGCCAAAAACATTCAGTACTTC.

This chain uses TRBV14 with TRBJ2-1; 11 bases map to TRBD2. CDR1 is SGHDN, CDR2 FVKESK, per germline. This CDR3 is 17 amino acids long. With 2 bases clipped from V and 7 bases from J, the junction kept 10 bases outside the gene matches. This chain's CDR3 is CASSQISGRGGWNEQFF. CDR3 DNA: TGTGCCAGCAGCCAAATTAGCGGGAGGGGGGGCTGGAATGAGCAGTTCTTC.

This chain uses TRBV28 with TRBJ1-5; D uncertain. The germline V gene encodes CDR1 MDHEN and CDR2 SYDVKM. Trimming removed 3 bases from V and 3 bases from J, with 12 bases in between. This CDR3 spans 15 amino acids. DNA for the CDR3: TGTGCCAGCAGTTTCTATCCTAGGCTCAATCAGCCCCAGCATTTT. It specifies CASSFYPRLNQPQHF.

The chain recombines TRBV5-6 with TRBJ2-5; TRBD2 matches at 11 bases. Germline V gene lookup returns CDR1 SGHDT and CDR2 YYEEEE. V dropped 4 bases and J dropped 5; count of bases not matched to a gene: 13. This CDR3 contains 17 residues. The CDR3, as DNA: TGTGCCAGCAGCCTAACGACTAGCGGGGCTAAGGAGGAGACCCAGTACTTC. Encoded protein: CASSLTTSGAKEETQYF. The full variable domain, its missing parts supplied by reference TRBV5-6 and TRBJ2-5, is DAGVTQSPTHLIKTRGQQVTLRCSPKSGHDTVSWYQQALGQGPQFIFQYYEEEERQRGNFPDRFSGHQFPNYSSELNVNALLLGDSALYLCASSLTTSGAKEETQYFGPGTRLLVL.

The chain recombines TRBV27 with TRBJ2-7, with 12 bases lining up with TRBD2. This CDR3 comprises 18 residues. V lost 8 bases to trimming and J lost 0 bases; unmatched junction nucleotides: 14. The V gene's germline CDR1 is MNHEY and CDR2 SMNVEV (reference sequence). The CDR3 coding sequence is TGTGCCAGCGCAACCCGACTAGCGGGAGCCTTAGGCTCCTACGAGCAGTACTTC. Its translation: CASATRLAGALGSYEQYF.

This chain links TRBV6-5 with TRBJ1-5; D is perhaps TRBD1 (6 bases). Per germline, CDR1 MNHEY and CDR2 SVGAGI. The CDR3 is 14 residues long. V lost 2 bases and J 4 bases, leaving 9 bases between the germline ends. CDR3 DNA: TGTGCCAGCAGTTACCCCCAGGGGAATCAGCCCCAGCATTTT. This encodes CASSYPQGNQPQHF.